This is a list of T cell receptor beta chains from one sample in a study of PD-1 blockade in classical Hodgkin lymphoma. Sequenced by immunoSEQ multiplex PCR; TCRdb stores in-frame clones only, minus some. The repertoire holds roughly 46,000 clones, roughly 80% seen once, with around 12% in the top ten. The sequencing here drew on peripheral blood mononuclear cells (PBMCs), taken before the fourth cycle of nivolumab. The receptors come from a human donor with classical Hodgkin lymphoma. Both conserved end residues are part of each CDR3. The order of the fields is D gene, V gene, clone size, J gene, CDR3 length, CDR3 DNA, CDR3 protein. D genes are given only for firm matches. A row's size may be missing; if present it is once, few, many or a size class.

D: TRBD1
V: TRBV18
size: .
J: TRBJ1-5
length: 14
DNA: TGTGCCAGTCGAGGGGACAGCCTCAATCAGCCCCAGCATTTT
CDR3: CASRGDSLNQPQHF

D: .
V: TRBV11-1
size: few
J: TRBJ2-2
length: 15
DNA: TGTGCCAGCAGTTACGGCCTGATGAACACCGGGGAGCTGTTTTTT
CDR3: CASSYGLMNTGELFF

D: .
V: TRBV18
size: few
J: TRBJ2-7
length: 13
DNA: TGTGCCAGCTCACCCTGGGACCGGTACGAGCAGTACTTC
CDR3: CASSPWDRYEQYF

D: .
V: TRBV27
size: .
J: TRBJ1-5
length: 13
DNA: TGTGCCAGCAGTTCCCATGAGTATCAGCCCCAGCATTTT
CDR3: CASSSHEYQPQHF

D: .
V: TRBV7-3
size: .
J: TRBJ1-1
length: 15
DNA: TGTGCCAGCAGCTTAATCGCCACGAGCGGTGGTGAAGCTTTCTTT
CDR3: CASSLIATSGGEAFF

D: .
V: TRBV6-5
size: .
J: TRBJ2-4
length: 15
DNA: TGTGCCAGCAGTTACTCCGTAGGGGGGAAGGGCATTCAGTACTTC
CDR3: CASSYSVGGKGIQYF

D: TRBD1
V: TRBV7-2
size: once
J: TRBJ1-2
length: 16
DNA: TGTGCCAGCAGCTCATTTGGACAGGGAGTAGACTATGGCTACACCTTC
CDR3: CASSSFGQGVDYGYTF

D: .
V: TRBV7-9
size: .
J: TRBJ2-1
length: 16
DNA: TGTGCCAGCAGCCCCAAACTTGGGGACGTCTACAATGAGCAGTTCTTC
CDR3: CASSPKLGDVYNEQFF

D: .
V: TRBV7-2
size: .
J: TRBJ1-3
length: 15
DNA: TGTGCCAGCAGCTTAGTTGCCAGCTCTGGAAACACCATATATTTT
CDR3: CASSLVASSGNTIYF

D: TRBD1
V: TRBV2
size: .
J: TRBJ2-2
length: 16
DNA: TGTGCCAGCAGTGAGACAGGGGGTGCGAACACCGGGGAGCTGTTTTTT
CDR3: CASSETGGANTGELFF

D: .
V: TRBV6-4
size: .
J: TRBJ1-1
length: 13
DNA: TGTGCCAGCAGTGAAAGCCGGTTCACTGAAGCTTTCTTT
CDR3: CASSESRFTEAFF

D: .
V: TRBV7-8
size: medium-sized
J: TRBJ1-1
length: 12
DNA: TGTGCCAGCGTCTCTGGGACTGCAGAAGCTTTCTTT
CDR3: CASVSGTAEAFF

D: TRBD1
V: TRBV25-1
size: .
J: TRBJ1-5
length: 14
DNA: TGTGCCAGCAGTGCTACAGGGGGCGGGCAGCCCCAGCATTTT
CDR3: CASSATGGGQPQHF

D: .
V: TRBV2
size: .
J: TRBJ1-1
length: 15
DNA: TGTGCCAGCAGTCACTCTGGAGGAGTGGACACTGAAGCTTTCTTT
CDR3: CASSHSGGVDTEAFF

D: .
V: TRBV6-5
size: .
J: TRBJ1-2
length: 15
DNA: TGTGCCAGCAGCCCCACCAGCGGAGACTGGGATGGCTACACCTTC
CDR3: CASSPTSGDWDGYTF

D: .
V: TRBV19
size: .
J: TRBJ1-5
length: 13
DNA: TGTGCCAGTAGTGTACGACTCGGCCAGTCCCAGCATTTT
CDR3: CASSVRLGQSQHF

D: .
V: TRBV10-2
size: .
J: TRBJ2-1
length: 15
DNA: TGCGCCAGCAGTGTTAGAGGGGCCCCCTACAATGAGCAGTTCTTC
CDR3: CASSVRGAPYNEQFF

D: .
V: TRBV10-3
size: .
J: TRBJ2-3
length: 12
DNA: TGTGCCATCAGTAATTTCGCAGATACGCAGTATTTT
CDR3: CAISNFADTQYF

D: TRBD1
V: TRBV30
size: .
J: TRBJ2-7
length: 14
DNA: TGTGCCTGGACCGTAGGGACAGGGCGGTACGAGCAGTACTTC
CDR3: CAWTVGTGRYEQYF

D: TRBD1
V: TRBV10-3
size: .
J: TRBJ2-2
length: 15
DNA: TGTGCCATCAGCGACAGGGGGCCGGACACCGGGGAGCTGTTTTTT
CDR3: CAISDRGPDTGELFF

D: .
V: TRBV5-4
size: .
J: TRBJ1-1
length: 14
DNA: TGTGCCAGCAGCTTGGACAATATGAACACTGAAGCTTTCTTT
CDR3: CASSLDNMNTEAFF

D: .
V: TRBV6-6
size: once
J: TRBJ1-2
length: 12
DNA: TGTGCCAGCAGTCCCAGCCAGGGTCTCAACACCTTC
CDR3: CASSPSQGLNTF

D: TRBD1
V: TRBV2
size: .
J: TRBJ1-1
length: 13
DNA: TGTGCCAGCCGACAGGGACCGATTCGAGTGGCTTTCTTT
CDR3: CASRQGPIRVAFF

D: .
V: TRBV28
size: .
J: TRBJ1-2
length: 14
DNA: TGTGCCAGCAGTTTAAGGGGATTTGTCTATGGCTACACCTTC
CDR3: CASSLRGFVYGYTF

D: TRBD2
V: TRBV14
size: .
J: TRBJ2-7
length: 19
DNA: TGTGCCAGCAGCCATTCCTGGGATAGCGGGAGCTGGAGCTCCTACGAGCAGTACTTC
CDR3: CASSHSWDSGSWSSYEQYF

D: .
V: TRBV6-5
size: .
J: TRBJ1-2
length: 14
DNA: TGTGCCAGCAGTTACTCCGGACCGCTGTGGGGCTACACCTTC
CDR3: CASSYSGPLWGYTF

D: .
V: TRBV10-2
size: few
J: TRBJ2-1
length: 15
DNA: TGCGCCAGCAGTGAAGCGGCGAATGAAATAAATGAGCAGTTCTTC
CDR3: CASSEAANEINEQFF

D: .
V: TRBV6-6
size: .
J: TRBJ2-5
length: 15
DNA: TGTGCCAGCAGTTACTCGAGTGGGGGGAGGGAGACCCAGTACTTC
CDR3: CASSYSSGGRETQYF

D: .
V: TRBV20-1
size: once
J: TRBJ1-4
length: 10
DNA: TGCAGTGCTAGCCAGGCGCAACTGTTTTTT
CDR3: CSASQAQLFF

D: TRBD1
V: TRBV5-1
size: .
J: TRBJ2-5
length: 15
DNA: TGCGCCAGCAGCGCCGGGACAGGGGGCGCCGAGACCCAGTACTTC
CDR3: CASSAGTGGAETQYF

D: .
V: TRBV28
size: .
J: TRBJ2-7
length: 14
DNA: TGTGCCAGCCGACCTCTCACAGGGAGGGCCAAGCAGTACTTC
CDR3: CASRPLTGRAKQYF

D: TRBD1
V: TRBV27
size: once
J: TRBJ1-1
length: 18
DNA: TGTGCCAGCAGTTTAGGGTTTATCCGGGACAGGAGGGGGACTGAAGCTTTCTTT
CDR3: CASSLGFIRDRRGTEAFF

D: .
V: TRBV29-1
size: medium-sized
J: TRBJ1-2
length: 13
DNA: TGCAGCGTTGAAATCGGCCTGAGGTGGGGCTACACCTTC
CDR3: CSVEIGLRWGYTF

D: TRBD2
V: TRBV2
size: .
J: TRBJ2-3
length: 18
DNA: TGTGCCAGCAGTAAATTGGCGGCGACTAGCGGGATAACAGATACGCAGTATTTT
CDR3: CASSKLAATSGITDTQYF

D: TRBD2
V: TRBV9
size: .
J: TRBJ2-1
length: 16
DNA: TGTGCCAGCAGCGTAGAGGCTAGCGGGAGAGGAGATGAGCAGTTCTTC
CDR3: CASSVEASGRGDEQFF

D: TRBD2
V: TRBV5-1
size: .
J: TRBJ2-1
length: 18
DNA: TGCGCCAGCAGCTCCCGGCCCCGACTAGCGGGAGTTAACAATGAGCAGTTCTTC
CDR3: CASSSRPRLAGVNNEQFF

D: TRBD1
V: TRBV6-4
size: .
J: TRBJ2-1
length: 13
DNA: TGTGCCAGCAGTGCGGACAGGGGGTTGGAGCAGTTCTTC
CDR3: CASSADRGLEQFF

D: .
V: TRBV5-4
size: .
J: TRBJ1-2
length: 14
DNA: TGTGCCAGCAGCATGCCGGGAGTGCGGGCCGTCTACACCTTC
CDR3: CASSMPGVRAVYTF

D: .
V: TRBV2
size: .
J: TRBJ2-2
length: 16
DNA: TGTGCCAGCAGTGAACTAGTCAGGCGAGGCACCGGGGAGCTGTTTTTT
CDR3: CASSELVRRGTGELFF

D: .
V: TRBV10-3
size: .
J: TRBJ1-2
length: 13
DNA: TGTGCCATCAGTTCAGTCGCTAACTATGGCTACACCTTC
CDR3: CAISSVANYGYTF

D: .
V: TRBV5-5
size: .
J: TRBJ1-5
length: 13
DNA: TGTGCCAGCAGCTTGTGGGGGGCTCAGCCCCAGCATTTT
CDR3: CASSLWGAQPQHF

D: .
V: TRBV18
size: .
J: TRBJ2-1
length: 16
DNA: TGTGCCAGCTCGACAATAGGGGGTAGATCCTACAATGAGCAGTTCTTC
CDR3: CASSTIGGRSYNEQFF

D: TRBD2
V: TRBV6-4
size: .
J: TRBJ2-1
length: 15
DNA: TGTGCCAGCACCGCGAAGCCTAGCGGTTACAATGAGCAGTTCTTC
CDR3: CASTAKPSGYNEQFF

D: .
V: TRBV28
size: .
J: TRBJ2-2
length: 15
DNA: TGTGCCAGCAGTTTCGCTACCTTGGGCACCGGGGAGCTGTTTTTT
CDR3: CASSFATLGTGELFF

D: TRBD1
V: TRBV18
size: once
J: TRBJ2-1
length: 15
DNA: TGTGCCAGCTCACCCCTCCCTGGGACAGGGGTTGAGCAGTTCTTC
CDR3: CASSPLPGTGVEQFF

D: TRBD2
V: TRBV4-2
size: .
J: TRBJ2-1
length: 18
DNA: TGTGCCAGCAGCCCTGGACTAGCGGGAAGCGGGGCCTACAATGAGCAGTTCTTC
CDR3: CASSPGLAGSGAYNEQFF

D: TRBD1
V: TRBV4-1
size: .
J: TRBJ1-4
length: 15
DNA: TGCGCCAGCAGCCAGGGGACAGGCGACAATGAAAAACTGTTTTTT
CDR3: CASSQGTGDNEKLFF

D: .
V: TRBV27
size: .
J: TRBJ2-5
length: 15
DNA: TGTGCCAGCAGTTCCGGACCCTTAGGGCAAGAGACCCAGTACTTC
CDR3: CASSSGPLGQETQYF